What follows are 26 T cell receptor beta chains derived from one specimen sequenced in a study of blood T cell repertoires in COVID-19. Profiling relied on immunoSEQ multiplex PCR, and the TCRdb table lists in-frame clones only, not all of them. The table records some 240,000 clones, around three quarters of them present only once. Sequenced sample: peripheral blood. The receptors come from a woman aged 70-85 years with acute or convalescent COVID-19.

V gene TRBV18 combines with J gene TRBJ2-2, with D maybe TRBD2 (6 bases). Germline V gene sequence: CDR1 KGHSH, CDR2 LQKENI. The V and J ends lost 3 bases and 4 bases respectively, with 12 bases between them. The CDR3 contains 15 residues. CDR3 sequence (DNA): TGTGCCAGCTCACCGCCTAGCGTGGGCACCGGGGAGCTGTTTTTT. It codes for CASSPPSVGTGELFF.

This chain links TRBV7-9 with TRBJ1-2; TRBD1 is a possible D gene (5 bases). The V end was cut by 5 bases, the J end by 7 bases, with 20 bases between. Looked up from germline, CDR1 is SEHNR and CDR2 is FQNEAQ (reference sequence). This CDR3 contains 15 residues. For the CDR3, the DNA is TGTGCCAGCAGCCCGGGGGAGTGGAGGGTCGGTGGCTACACCTTC. Translating gives CASSPGEWRVGGYTF.

The chain combines TRBV14 with TRBJ2-5, with D tentatively TRBD2 (5 bases). CDR1 SGHDN and CDR2 FVKESK come from the germline V gene. This CDR3 is 13 amino acids long. The V gene lost 2 bases and the J gene lost 5 bases, with 9 bases spanning the gap. CDR3 coding DNA: TGTGCCAGCAGCCAAAGGTTAGCGGAGACCCAGTACTTC. This gives the protein CASSQRLAETQYF.

The chain joins TRBV2 to TRBJ1-1; D call uncertain. Germline CDR1 SNHLY, CDR2 FYNNEI. V lost 4 bases to trimming and J lost 6 bases, with 12 bases between them. This CDR3 is built from 13 residues. The CDR3 DNA reads as TGTGCCAGCAGTGCACGGTCGGGGTCTGAAGCTTTCTTT. As protein: CASSARSGSEAFF.

This clone has only a few counts. The chain carries TRBV28 and TRBJ1-1; D is undetermined. The CDR3 runs 14 residues. Trimming removed 5 bases from V and 5 bases from J, with 15 bases in between. Germline CDR1 is MDHEN and CDR2 is SYDVKM. CDR3: CASSPGLGGTEAFF. CDR3 bases: TGTGCCAGCAGTCCCGGACTGGGCGGGACTGAAGCTTTCTTT.

The chain couples TRBV30 to TRBJ1-3; D ambiguous. Germline-derived CDR1 and CDR2 are GTSNPN and SVGIG (reference sequence). The CDR3 spans 15 residues. Between the trimmed V and J ends, which lost 2 bases and 0 bases, there was a span of 11 bases. CDR3 DNA: TGTGCCTGGAGTTTCAGGCGTAGCTCTGGAAACACCATATATTTT. Protein: CAWSFRRSSGNTIYF.

The chain employs TRBV6-4 and TRBJ1-2; D is unclear. The CDR3 sequence is 13 residues long. V lost 0 bases and J 7 bases, leaving 9 bases between the germline ends. Germline V gives CDR1 MRHNA, CDR2 SNTAGT. CDR3 residues: CASSDSWGGGYTF. The CDR3 nucleotides are TGTGCCAGCAGTGACTCCTGGGGAGGTGGCTACACCTTC.

The chain is built from TRBV11-2 and TRBJ2-1; no clear D. Trimming cost V 0 bases and J 7 bases, with 19 bases left between them. Germline V lookup: CDR1 SGHAT, CDR2 FQNNGV. The CDR3 length is 17 residues. CDR3 nucleotide sequence: TGTGCCAGCAGCTTAGATCATAGCACGATAACCCAAAATGAGCAGTTCTTC. This gives the protein CASSLDHSTITQNEQFF. Full variable domain (rest looked up from reference TRBV11-2 and TRBJ2-1): EAGVAQSPRYKIIEKRQSVAFWCNPISGHATLYWYQQILGQGPKLLIQFQNNGVVDDSQLPKDRFSAERLKGVDSTLKIQPAKLEDSAVYLCASSLDHSTITQNEQFFGPGTRLTVL.

This clone has only a few counts. The chain recombines TRBV5-1 with TRBJ1-1; D remains ambiguous. CDR3 length equals 14 residues. The ends were cut back, 0 bases at V and 7 bases at J, with 13 bases in the middle. Looked up from germline, CDR1 is SGHRS and CDR2 is YFSETQ. CDR3 residues: CASSLGDMAGEAFF. In nucleotides, the CDR3 is TGCGCCAGCAGCTTGGGCGACATGGCTGGTGAAGCTTTCTTT.

The rearrangement uses TRBV6-1 and TRBJ1-2; perhaps TRBD1 as D (6 bases). V shed 3 bases and J shed 5 bases, with 10 bases lying between them. CDR3 length: 13 residues. Germline values: CDR1 MNHNS, CDR2 SASEGT. CDR3 in amino acids: CASSDDRYYGYTF. CDR3 sequence (DNA): TGTGCCAGCAGTGACGACAGGTATTATGGCTACACCTTC.

The chain recombines TRBV29-1 with TRBJ1-2, with a possible D match to TRBD1 (5 bases). V lost 4 bases and J lost 3, with 15 bases in between. This CDR3 contains 14 residues. The germline V gene has CDR1 SQVTM and CDR2 ANQGSEA. Here the CDR3 reads CSVGWGGTDYGYTF. The CDR3 region has the DNA TGCAGCGTTGGATGGGGGGGGACTGACTATGGCTACACCTTC.

The rearrangement uses TRBV20-1 and TRBJ2-7; maybe TRBD2 (5 bases). The V end lost 4 bases, the J end lost 2 bases, and 6 bases lay between the germline ends. Germline CDR1 is DFQATT and CDR2 is SNEGSKA (reference sequence). The CDR3 loop spans 11 amino acids. For the CDR3, the DNA is TGCAGTGCTAAGACTACCTACGAGCAGTACTTC. Its translation is CSAKTTYEQYF.

The rearrangement links TRBV15 to TRBJ2-5; 10 bases fit TRBD2. V gave up 5 bases and J gave up 3 bases; unmatched junction bases: 3. This CDR3 has 14 amino acids. CDR1 is LNHNV, CDR2 YYDKDF, per germline (reference sequence). CDR3 loop: CATSLSGGEETQYF. CDR3 sequence (DNA): TGTGCCACCAGCCTAAGCGGGGGGGAAGAGACCCAGTACTTC.

The rearrangement uses TRBV24-1 and TRBJ2-2; TRBD1 might be the D (6 bases). Between the trimmed V and J ends, which lost 3 bases and 5 bases, there was a span of 12 bases. The V gene's germline CDR1 is KGHDR and CDR2 SFDVKD. The CDR3 has 15 residues. Here the CDR3 DNA reads TGTGCCACCAGTGATCCGGGACAAAATACCGGGGAGCTGTTTTTT. This encodes CATSDPGQNTGELFF.

Only a few counts were recorded for this clone. This chain connects TRBV6-1 to TRBJ2-3, with 8 bases fitting TRBD2. Germline V gives CDR1 MNHNS, CDR2 SASEGT. This CDR3 is built from 15 residues. V shed 2 bases, J shed 2 bases, and the junction held 3 bases outside the gene matches. CDR3 bases: TGTGCCAGCAGTGAACCCGGGGGGGACACAGATACGCAGTATTTT. Residues: CASSEPGGDTDTQYF.

The chain links TRBV7-9 to TRBJ2-2, with D hard to call. The CDR3 contains 14 residues. Deletions cut 3 bases from V and 4 bases from J, with 9 bases between. Germline-derived CDR1 and CDR2 are SEHNR and FQNEAQ (reference sequence). This CDR3 reads CASSFPPSTGELFF. For the CDR3, the DNA is TGTGCCAGCAGCTTCCCCCCCAGCACCGGGGAGCTGTTTTTT. The variable domain in full, completed from reference TRBV7-9 and TRBJ2-2, reads DTGVSQNPRHKITKRGQNVTFRCDPISEHNRLYWYRQTLGQGPEFLTYFQNEAQLEKSRLLSDRFSAERPKGSFSTLEIQRTEQGDSAMYLCASSFPPSTGELFFGEGSRLTVL.

The gene calls are TRBV9 and TRBJ1-3; the D gene is possibly TRBD1 (5 bases). The CDR3 length is 15 residues. The germline V gene has CDR1 SGDLS and CDR2 YYNGEE. V lost 4 bases and J lost 2, with 13 bases in between. This chain's CDR3 is CASSSEGRAGNTIYF. CDR3 nucleotide sequence: TGTGCCAGCAGCTCCGAGGGGAGGGCTGGAAACACCATATATTTT. The full variable domain, with the rest looked up from reference TRBV9 and TRBJ1-3, is DSGVTQTPKHLITATGQRVTLRCSPRSGDLSVYWYQQSLDQGLQFLIQYYNGEERAKGNILERFSAQQFPDLHSELNLSSLELGDSALYFCASSSEGRAGNTIYFGEGSWLTVV.

The V and J genes are TRBV24-1 and TRBJ2-3; a weak D match, TRBD1 (5 bases). V shed 3 bases and J shed 9 bases, with 15 bases lying between them. Per germline, CDR1 KGHDR and CDR2 SFDVKD. The CDR3 covers 14 residues. The DNA of the CDR3 is TGTGCCACCAGTGATATCACCTCAGGGATCACGCAGTATTTT. As protein: CATSDITSGITQYF.

J is TRBJ2-1 and V is TRBV7-2; tentative D call: TRBD2 (5 bases). The CDR3 has 13 amino acids. Germline-derived CDR1 and CDR2 are SGHTA and FQGNSA. Trimming shortened V by 5 bases and J by 5 bases, and 10 bases separated the two germline ends. The CDR3 DNA is TGTGCCAGCAGCAAGGACGGGAACAATGAGCAGTTCTTC. Translating gives CASSKDGNNEQFF.

This clone came up once. The rearrangement joins TRBV13 to TRBJ2-2; the match to TRBD2 covers 11 bases. Germline CDR1 is PRHDT and CDR2 is FYEKMQ (reference sequence). Trimming at V came to 5 bases and at J to 5 bases, leaving 7 bases not matched to a gene. This CDR3 region has 16 residues. DNA of the CDR3: TGTGCCAGCAGCCCCAGGACTAGCGGGTGGACCGGGGAGCTGTTTTTT. Protein: CASSPRTSGWTGELFF.

The rearrangement joins TRBV18 to TRBJ1-1; D is ambiguous. CDR1 and CDR2 from the germline V gene are KGHSH and LQKENI. V was cut by 6 bases and J by 1 base, with 9 bases left in between. CDR3 length: 13 amino acids. The CDR3 sequence is CASSEGGNTEAFF. The DNA for the CDR3 is TGTGCCAGCTCGGAAGGAGGGAACACTGAAGCTTTCTTT.

V usage is TRBV12-3 or TRBV12-4 and J usage is TRBJ2-3; 7 bases agree with TRBD1. The V segment lost 6 bases and the J segment 7 bases; nucleotides outside the gene matches: 7. The CDR3 has 13 amino acids. The CDR3 sequence is CASSPTGQHTQYF. In nucleotides, the CDR3 is TGTGCCAGCAGCCCGACAGGGCAGCATACGCAGTATTTT.

CDR3 DNA sequence: TGCGCCAGCAGCTTGGGACAGGGTTCGGGTACTGAAGCTTTCTTT. Translating it yields CASSLGQGSGTEAFF. The rearrangement joins TRBV5-1 to TRBJ1-1, with TRBD1 matching over 7 bases. V shed 0 bases and J 5 bases; nucleotides not matched to a gene: 7. CDR3 length: 15 residues. The V gene's germline CDR1 is SGHRS and CDR2 YFSETQ.

In this sample, this clone turned up a few times. The chain is built from TRBV5-5 and TRBJ1-2; D is possibly TRBD1 (6 bases). This CDR3 is 15 amino acids long. Germline V gene lookup returns CDR1 SGHKS and CDR2 YYEKEE (reference sequence). The V end was cut by 4 bases, the J end by 2 bases, with 15 bases between. The CDR3 nucleotides read TGTGCCAGCAGCACCCGTCCGGACAGCAACTATGGCTACACCTTC. Residues: CASSTRPDSNYGYTF.

V is TRBV7-2 and J is TRBJ1-4, with 9 bases fitting TRBD1. This CDR3 is built from 14 residues. Trimming took 4 bases from V and 7 from J; bases not matched to a gene: 4. In germline, CDR1 is SGHTA, CDR2 FQGNSA. CDR3 nucleotide sequence: TGTGCCAGCAGCTCCGACAGGGGGGCTGAAAAACTGTTTTTT. Translated: CASSSDRGAEKLFF.

This chain links TRBV6-2 or TRBV6-3 with TRBJ1-5; 10 bases map to TRBD1. Per germline, CDR1 MNHEY and CDR2 SVGEGT. CDR3 length equals 14 residues. V gave up 6 bases and J gave up 4 bases; unmatched junction bases: 3. DNA of the CDR3: TGTGCCAGCAGCAGGACAGGGGGAAATCAGCCCCAGCATTTT. Translation gives CASSRTGGNQPQHF.